Reported below is one TCR beta chain. This CDR3 comprises 13 residues. V lost 6 bases to trimming and J lost 3 bases, with 9 bases between them. This entry comes from a study of blood T cell repertoires in COVID-19. The wider study: The United States, Italy and Spain supplied acute and convalescent COVID-19 samples. The cDNA or gDNA used as material had been derived from T cells, B-cell-depleted T cells, or PBMCs.

The assay was immunoSEQ multiplex PCR, and TCRdb's table has in-frame clones only and misses some. The sample holds under 15,000 clones, nearly 90% seen once. This TCR derives from a human donor with active COVID-19. The donor label of this sample is uncertain. Sequencing was performed on peripheral blood. This chain uses TRBV12-3 or TRBV12-4 with TRBJ1-5; D call uncertain. CDR3 in DNA: TGTGCCAGCAGGGACTCATACAATCAGCCCCAGCATTTT. This sequence encodes CASRDSYNQPQHF.